The present T cell receptor (beta chain) was sequenced within a study of blood T cells in healthy people across ages. General observations from the study: Diversity estimated from one million T cells was considered an underestimate. Naive and antigen-experienced cells were not separated, limiting conclusive comparison.

Germline lookup yields CDR1 KGHDR and CDR2 SFDVKD. V lost 4 bases to trimming and J lost 0 bases, with 9 bases between them. The CDR3 is 15 residues long. A J-beta primer mix and a sample-barcoded 5' primer were used in a second PCR of roughly 6 to 12 cycles. In TCRdb, the 5' RACE reads were re-called with MiXCR into one record per CDR3 protein. The sample gives hundreds of thousands of distinct CDR3 sequences, around 50% of which show up once; approximately 24% is in the top ten. In the case of this clonotype: No antigen is known for it.

Isolation recovered at least 7 million PBMCs from every sample. V gene TRBV24-1 combines with J gene TRBJ1-5, with D possibly TRBD1 on 6 matching bases. The sample consisted of blood. The receptor was derived from a man in his forties in good health. The CDR3 nucleotides read TGTGCCACCAGTGAGGCAGGGGATAGCAATCAGCCCCAGCATTTT. This encodes CATSEAGDSNQPQHF.